Sequencing of this T cell receptor beta chain was carried out in a study of blood T cell repertoires in COVID-19. Study context: The cDNA or gDNA used as material had been derived from T cells, B-cell-depleted T cells, or PBMCs.

CDR1 and CDR2 from the germline V gene are SGHTA and FQGNSA. CDR3 length: 14 residues. V lost 5 bases, J lost 3 bases, and 5 bases stayed unmatched. Authors' data handling: Cell counts per sample came from amplifying reference gene primers. Profiling relied on immunoSEQ multiplex PCR, and the TCRdb table lists in-frame clones only, not all of them. V and J calls plus clone size are reproduced from that table; the DNA served to infer D and trimming. The table lists about 270,000 clones, roughly nine tenths of them singletons. What was sequenced was peripheral blood. The chain couples TRBV7-2 to TRBJ2-7; the match to TRBD1 covers 9 bases. The clonotype comes from a woman aged 25 to 39 with COVID-19, enrolled during active disease. CDR3 protein: CASSPDRGSYEQYF. CDR3 coding DNA: TGTGCCAGCAGCCCGGACAGGGGCAGCTACGAGCAGTACTTC.